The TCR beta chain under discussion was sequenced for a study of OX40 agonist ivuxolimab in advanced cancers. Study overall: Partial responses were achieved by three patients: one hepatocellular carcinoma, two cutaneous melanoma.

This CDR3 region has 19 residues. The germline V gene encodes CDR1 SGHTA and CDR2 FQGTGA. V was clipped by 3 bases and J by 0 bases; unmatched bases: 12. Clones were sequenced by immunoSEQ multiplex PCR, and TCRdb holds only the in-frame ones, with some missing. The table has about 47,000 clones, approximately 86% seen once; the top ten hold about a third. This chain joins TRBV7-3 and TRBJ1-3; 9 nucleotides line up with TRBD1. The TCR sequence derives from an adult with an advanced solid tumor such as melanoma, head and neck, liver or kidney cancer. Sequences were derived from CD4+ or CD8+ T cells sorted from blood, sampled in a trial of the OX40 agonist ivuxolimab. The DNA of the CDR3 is TGTGCCAGCAGCTTCGTGGAGGGGGACAGGGCTTCCTCTGGAAACACCATATATTTT. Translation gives CASSFVEGDRASSGNTIYF.